There are many counts of the clone carrying this TCR beta chain. What it binds is unknown. The data stem from a study of spatial heterogeneity in lung cancer. The CDR3 length is 13 residues. Germline V gene lookup returns CDR1 SQVTM and CDR2 ANQGSEA. V shed 4 bases and J 5 bases; nucleotides not matched to a gene: 6. Overall study findings and caveats: Blood showed ubiquitous tumor TCRs more often at resection than at routine follow-up.

All TCR cDNA molecules were individually tagged with a unique molecular identifier. TCRdb re-called the 5' RACE reads with MiXCR, one entry per CDR3 protein. Of 55,000 to 75,000 distinct CDR3 sequences listed, 8.4% are singletons. Sample time point: sample taken at primary tumor resection. Frozen PBMC, nontumor lung or tumor provided whole RNA, which was sequenced unsorted. The donors comprised 60 to 85 untreated early-stage non-small cell lung cancer patients. The chain combines TRBV29-1 with TRBJ2-5; the match to TRBD2 covers 8 bases. The TCR sequence derives from a female donor with early-stage non-small cell lung cancer. Sample: PBMCs, taken at surgery. The CDR3 DNA reads TGCAGCGTTGGGTCGAGCGGGAGCGAGACCCAGTACTTC. Translated: CSVGSSGSETQYF.